The clone carrying this TCR beta chain was recorded once. This sample is drawn from a study of blood T cells in healthy people across ages. A second PCR, run for about 7 to 11 cycles, used a sample-barcoded 5' primer plus a J-beta primer mix. With 12 random nucleotides, a template-switch adaptor tagged each individual cDNA molecule. TCRdb reanalysed the 5' RACE reads using MiXCR and keeps one entry per CDR3 protein. The sample comprises hundreds of thousands of distinct CDR3 sequences, about 54% of which are singletons, and 30% to 40% rests with the top ten. This CDR3 is 18 amino acids long. Germline loops: CDR1 SGHRS, CDR2 YFSETQ. Germline trimming cut 4 bases from V and 0 bases from J; bases unmatched to any gene: 7.

The sequencing sample was made of blood. This chain connects TRBV5-1 to TRBJ2-6; 10 nucleotides align to TRBD2. The sequence was obtained from a man in his fifties or sixties in good health. The CDR3 sequence is CASSPLAGVPSGANVLTF. In DNA form, the CDR3 reads TGCGCCAGCAGCCCCCTAGCGGGGGTTCCCTCTGGGGCCAACGTCCTGACTTTC.